This paragraph reports one T cell receptor (beta chain). Generated by immunoSEQ multiplex PCR, the TCRdb table keeps only in-frame clones and is missing some. The sample includes tens of thousands of clones, 92% of them seen just once. The data were taken from a study of T cell changes during pregnancy in multiple sclerosis. The CDR3 is made up of 13 amino acids. The V end lost 2 bases, the J end lost 8 bases, and 10 bases lay between the germline ends. Germline CDR1 ENHRY, CDR2 SYGVKD. This TCR derives from a female donor in good health, enrolled as a control in a pregnancy study. The genes are TRBV10-3 and TRBJ2-1; a weak D match, TRBD2 (6 bases). The material sequenced was peripheral blood, taken in the first trimester of pregnancy. This chain's CDR3 is CAISEAGRDEQFF. DNA for the CDR3: TGTGCCATCAGTGAGGCGGGAAGGGATGAGCAGTTCTTC.